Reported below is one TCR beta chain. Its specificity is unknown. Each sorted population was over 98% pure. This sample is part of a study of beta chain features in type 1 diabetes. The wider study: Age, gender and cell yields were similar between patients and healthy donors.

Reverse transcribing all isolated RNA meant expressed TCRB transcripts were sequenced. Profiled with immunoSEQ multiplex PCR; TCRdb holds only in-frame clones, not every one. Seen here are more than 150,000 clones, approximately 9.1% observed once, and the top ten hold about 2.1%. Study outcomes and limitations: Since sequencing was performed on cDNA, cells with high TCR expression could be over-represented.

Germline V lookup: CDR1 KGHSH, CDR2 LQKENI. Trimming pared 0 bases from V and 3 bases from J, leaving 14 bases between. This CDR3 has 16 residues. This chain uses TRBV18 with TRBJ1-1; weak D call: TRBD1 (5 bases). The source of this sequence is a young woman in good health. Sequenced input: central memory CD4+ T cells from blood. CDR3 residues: CASSPPAGGPDTEAFF. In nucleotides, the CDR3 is TGTGCCAGCTCACCACCGGCGGGGGGTCCGGACACTGAAGCTTTCTTT.